Below, 13 T cell receptor beta chains from the same sample are listed, as sequenced in a study of blood T cells in healthy people across ages. The second PCR ran about 6 to 12 cycles with a sample-barcoded 5' primer and J-beta primers. TCRdb analysed the 5' RACE reads with MiXCR anew, one entry per CDR3 protein. The sample includes approximately 490,000 distinct CDR3 sequences, less than 25% of them seen just once. These same data were also listed under a study on T cells of mothers and their children.

Sequencing was done on a sample of blood. The source is a boy aged 5-17 years in good health.

This clonotype was seen a handful of times. The chain uses TRBV3-1 and TRBJ2-3; perhaps TRBD2 as D (6 bases). The V gene lost 0 bases and the J gene lost 5 bases, with 12 bases spanning the gap. Germline assignment: CDR1 LGHDT and CDR2 YNNKEL (reference sequence). This CDR3 spans 15 amino acids. The CDR3 DNA reads as TGTGCCAGCAGCCAAGACGCTAGCGTCAAAGATACGCAGTATTTT. This translates into CASSQDASVKDTQYF.

V usage is TRBV4-3 and J usage is TRBJ1-4, with no clear D. Trimming took off 4 bases at V and 0 bases at J, with 12 bases between the two ends. Germline CDR1 reads LGHNA; CDR2 reads YSLEER. This CDR3 region has 16 residues. For the CDR3, the DNA is TGCGCCAGCAGCCCAGCTGGGCAGTCAACTAATGAAAAACTGTTTTTT. It specifies CASSPAGQSTNEKLFF.

The chain uses TRBV5-1 and TRBJ2-6; D unclear. The V end was cut by 0 bases, the J end by 0 bases, with 4 bases between. This CDR3 contains 15 residues. Germline V lookup: CDR1 SGHRS, CDR2 YFSETQ. Written as DNA, the CDR3 is TGCGCCAGCAGCTTGGTTCTCTCTGGGGCCAACGTCCTGACTTTC. Protein product: CASSLVLSGANVLTF.

This rearrangement joins TRBV20-1 to TRBJ2-1, with TRBD2 identical over 8 bases. The CDR3 runs to 13 residues. The V gene end was trimmed by 4 bases and the J gene end by 6 bases; junction bases not matched to a gene: 5. Germline V lookup: CDR1 DFQATT, CDR2 SNEGSKA (reference sequence). In DNA form, the CDR3 reads TGCAGTGCTAATGAGCGGGAGTTCAATGAGCAGTTCTTC. It is translated as CSANEREFNEQFF.

The rearrangement uses TRBV2 and TRBJ1-3, with D unresolved. The germline V and J ends were trimmed by 2 bases and 3 bases, with 2 bases remaining between them. CDR3 length: 12 amino acids. Germline V CDR1 and CDR2: SNHLY, FYNNEI. The CDR3 sequence is CASSESGNTIYF. In DNA, the CDR3 is TGTGCCAGCAGTGAAAGTGGAAACACCATATATTTT. Supplemented by reference TRBV2 and TRBJ1-3, the full variable domain reads EPEVTQTPSHQVTQMGQEVILRCVPISNHLYFYWYRQILGQKVEFLVSFYNNEISEKSEIFDDQFSVERPDGSNFTLKIRSTKLEDSAMYFCASSESGNTIYFGEGSWLTVV.

The V call is TRBV11-2, the J call TRBJ2-5; perhaps TRBD1 as D (6 bases). Germline CDR1 is SGHAT and CDR2 is FQNNGV. The germline V and J ends were trimmed by 1 base and 5 bases, with 23 bases remaining between them. This CDR3 is built from 18 residues. DNA for the CDR3: TGTGCCAGCAGCTTAGCCCCGTGGGGCAGGGGAATGCATGAGACCCAGTACTTC. Amino acids: CASSLAPWGRGMHETQYF.

The J gene is TRBJ1-2, the V gene TRBV4-3; no clear D. Germline lookup yields CDR1 LGHNA and CDR2 YSLEER. Trimming shortened V by 1 base and J by 2 bases, and 8 bases separated the two germline ends. The CDR3 loop spans 14 amino acids. In nucleotides, the CDR3 is TGCGCCAGCAGCCAAGCGAACGGGAACTATGGCTACACCTTC. Amino acids: CASSQANGNYGYTF.

The CDR3 reads CASRPLQGGKNIQYF. In DNA, the CDR3 is TGTGCCAGCAGACCTCTACAGGGAGGGAAAAACATTCAGTACTTC. The chain uses TRBV5-6 and TRBJ2-4; D possibly corresponds to TRBD2 (7 bases). This CDR3 region has 15 residues. Deletions cut 5 bases from V and 4 bases from J, with 16 bases between. Germline CDR1 reads SGHDT; CDR2 reads YYEEEE.

This clonotype was seen a handful of times. The chain recombines TRBV2 with TRBJ2-7, with TRBD1 identical over 11 bases. V lost 0 bases to trimming and J lost 6 bases; unmatched junction nucleotides: 7. CDR1 and CDR2 from the germline V gene are SNHLY and FYNNEI. This CDR3 is 16 amino acids long. The CDR3 region has the DNA TGTGCCAGCAGTGAAGCGCTGGGACAGGGGGATGGCGAGCAGTACTTC. Protein sequence: CASSEALGQGDGEQYF.

This chain connects TRBV5-5 to TRBJ1-2; 11 positions match TRBD1. V was pared by 5 bases and J by 8 bases, with 8 bases of the junction left unmatched. The CDR3 consists of 14 residues. Germline lookup yields CDR1 SGHKS and CDR2 YYEKEE (reference sequence). This chain's CDR3 is CASRKDRGRRGYTF. CDR3 in DNA: TGTGCCAGCAGGAAGGACAGGGGGCGAAGAGGCTACACCTTC.

J is TRBJ2-5 and V is TRBV12-3 or TRBV12-4; the D gene is possibly TRBD2 (5 bases). The CDR3 consists of 11 residues. The V gene lost 3 bases and the J gene lost 14 bases, with 13 bases spanning the gap. CDR3 sequence reads: CASSFGLFPYF. For the CDR3, the DNA is TGTGCCAGCAGTTTCGGACTCTTCCCTTACTTC.

The chain links TRBV7-9 to TRBJ2-7; D tentatively fits TRBD1 or TRBD2 (6 bases each). Germline V gene lookup returns CDR1 SEHNR and CDR2 FQNEAQ (reference sequence). Trimming left V 0 bases short and J 7 bases short, with 19 bases between. The CDR3 runs 16 residues. The CDR3 loop is CASSLATGRKSWEQYF. Here the CDR3 DNA reads TGTGCCAGCAGCTTAGCCACAGGGAGGAAATCATGGGAGCAGTACTTC.

The CDR3 coding sequence is TGCGCCAGCAGCCAAGGATCGTCTCTAGCGGGACCAGGGACTGAGCAGTTCTTC. The encoded protein is CASSQGSSLAGPGTEQFF. This chain uses TRBV4-3 with TRBJ2-1; TRBD2 aligns across 9 bases. This CDR3 is 18 amino acids long. The germline V gene encodes CDR1 LGHNA and CDR2 YSLEER. Trimming cost V 1 base and J 9 bases; bases outside gene matches: 16.